These 8 T cell receptor beta chains originate from one sample sequenced in a study of neurological immune-mediated disorders. MiXCR was run by TCRdb on the 5' RACE reads, yielding one entry per CDR3 protein. In the table there are about 36,000 distinct CDR3 sequences, approximately 10% of which are singletons. Specimen: PBMCs. These receptors all stem from a woman younger than 45 with HTLV-1-associated myelopathy (HAM/TSP).

This clonotype was observed at least ten times. J is TRBJ1-2 and V is TRBV20-1; perhaps TRBD1 as D (6 bases). Germline CDR1 DFQATT, CDR2 SNEGSKA (reference sequence). Trimming shortened V by 6 bases and J by 6 bases, and 8 bases separated the two germline ends. The CDR3 sequence is 10 residues long. CDR3 bases: TGCAGTGCGTCAGGGGATGGCTACACCTTC. The encoded protein is CSASGDGYTF.

This clonotype was recorded many times. This chain joins TRBV20-1 and TRBJ1-3; D is ambiguous. Trimming removed 5 bases from V and 0 bases from J, with 8 bases in between. The CDR3 contains 13 residues. Germline V gives CDR1 DFQATT, CDR2 SNEGSKA (reference sequence). The DNA for the CDR3 is TGCAGTGCTTACACCTACTCTGGAAACACCATATATTTT. Translating it yields CSAYTYSGNTIYF.

This clonotype came up many times. The gene calls are TRBV7-2 and TRBJ2-1; D gene ambiguous. Between the trimmed V and J ends, which lost 1 base and 10 bases, there was a span of 11 bases. CDR3 length: 13 residues. The germline CDR1 and CDR2 sequences are SGHTA and FQGNSA. CDR3 in amino acids: CASSLGAGGEQFF. The DNA for the CDR3 is TGTGCCAGCAGCTTAGGGGCAGGCGGCGAGCAGTTCTTC.

This clonotype has ten or more counts. The chain links TRBV4-2 to TRBJ2-2; 7 bases fit TRBD2. The germline V gene has CDR1 LGHNA and CDR2 YNFKEQ. V lost 0 bases and J lost 6; bases outside the gene matches: 4. The CDR3 loop spans 15 amino acids. The CDR3 loop reads CASSQEGGRSGELFF. The CDR3 DNA sequence: TGTGCCAGCAGCCAAGAGGGGGGGAGGTCCGGGGAGCTGTTTTTT.

This clonotype was observed at least ten times. In nucleotides, the CDR3 is TGTGCCAGCTCATCCATACAGGGTAACACCGGGGAGCTGTTTTTT. Amino acids: CASSSIQGNTGELFF. The gene calls are TRBV18 and TRBJ2-2; D is perhaps TRBD1 (6 bases). CDR1 and CDR2 (germline): KGHSH, LQKENI. CDR3 length equals 15 residues. The V and J ends lost 5 bases and 2 bases respectively, with 12 bases between them.

This clonotype was counted many times. V is TRBV3-1 and J is TRBJ2-7; 9 positions match TRBD1. The germline gives CDR1 LGHDT, CDR2 YNNKEL (reference sequence). The ends lost 0 bases at V and 0 bases at J; junction bases unmatched: 18. The CDR3 runs 21 residues. CDR3 in DNA: TGTGCCAGCAGCCAAGATCTACGCCGGGACAGGGTAACCCCGAGCTCCTACGAGCAGTACTTC. It codes for CASSQDLRRDRVTPSSYEQYF.

Note on this clonotype: The germline gene is not matched at one end of the junction; a read error may be the cause. V and J are TRBV5-1 and TRBJ2-1; 11 positions agree with TRBD1. CDR1 and CDR2 (germline): SGHRS, YFSETQ. The CDR3 is 14 amino acids. The CDR3 nucleotides read TGCGCCATCAGGACGGGGACAGGGGGTGATGAGCAGTTTTTC. The encoded protein is CAIRTGTGGDEQFF.

As for this clonotype: A much larger clonotype is one base distant, so this may be a read error. The gene calls are TRBV30 and TRBJ1-1; 8 nucleotides line up with TRBD1. The CDR3 length is 12 residues. From germline, CDR1 is GTSNPN and CDR2 SVGIG (reference sequence). The CDR3 DNA follows: TGTGCCGGGACAGGCCTTGGGACTGAAGATTTCTTT. Translated, it gives CAGTGLGTEDFF. The entire variable domain, with the rest obtained from reference TRBV30 and TRBJ1-1, is as follows: SQTIHQWPATLVQPVGSPLSLECTVEGTSNPNLYWYRQAAGRGLQLLFYSVGIGQISSEVPQNLSASRPQDRQFILSSKKLLLSDSGFYLCAGTGLGTEDFFGQGTRLTVV.